This T cell receptor (beta chain) was identified during a study of beta chain features in type 1 diabetes. Study context: Analysis included 95 million to 140 million sorted cells drawn from all samples.

This clone was recorded many times. Its antigen remains unidentified. The sequenced template was cDNA made from the entire isolated RNA. Measured with immunoSEQ multiplex PCR; TCRdb has only the in-frame clones, and not every one. The sample yields about 130,000 clones, 7% to 10% seen once. The CDR3 contains 17 residues. Trimming at V came to 4 bases and at J to 3 bases, leaving 9 bases not matched to a gene. CDR1 and CDR2 (germline): MDHEN, SYDVKM. Study-level points and caveats: Patients with Type 1 diabetes showed moderately but significantly shorter TCRB CDR3s in all four CD4+ subsets.

Sequenced: central memory CD4+ T cells from blood. This sequence was found in a man between 25 and 39 years old with type 1 diabetes. The chain couples TRBV28 to TRBJ2-1; 10 bases agree with TRBD2. CDR3 sequence (DNA): TGTGCCAGCAGTTACTCGGCAGCGGGGGGGATCTACAATGAGCAGTTCTTC. This encodes CASSYSAAGGIYNEQFF.